This T cell receptor (beta chain) was retrieved from a study of Ad26.COV2.S vaccination and SARS-CoV-2 variants. Overall study: Intramuscular Ad26.COV2.S doses were given once or twice, 56 days apart.

Specified treatment: around 19 received Ad26.COV2.S at low or high dose, single or two shots; roughly 5 received placebo; per-sample allocation not given. Sampling occurred on day 63 after the first vaccine or placebo injection. Study observations and caveats: Non-spike TCR breadth showed similarity between vaccine and placebo recipients. Reported post-vaccination CD8+ and CD4+ T cell responses to spike showed substantial breadth. Measurements of TCR breadth and depth may have given underestimates of the total T cell responses.

This clone showed up just once. Antigen unknown. Libraries were prepared by immunoSEQ multiplex PCR; TCRdb keeps only in-frame clonotypes and omits some of them. The table lists around 340,000 clones, around 88% of them singletons. Germline CDR1 reads SGHDN; CDR2 reads FVKESK. The trim removed 2 bases at V and 3 bases at J, leaving 6 bases unmatched. The CDR3 covers 16 residues. The material sequenced was peripheral blood, taken in a trial of Ad26.COV2.S vaccine versus placebo. The chain employs TRBV14 and TRBJ2-3; 9 nucleotides align to TRBD1. This receptor was identified in a person between 18 and 65 years old who received the Ad26.COV2.S COVID-19 vaccine or a placebo. CDR3 DNA sequence: TGTGCCAGCAGCCAACCGGGACAGGGAAAAACAGATACGCAGTATTTT. It yields the protein CASSQPGQGKTDTQYF. The complete variable domain, with remaining parts taken from reference TRBV14 and TRBJ2-3, reads EAGVTQFPSHSVIEKGQTVTLRCDPISGHDNLYWYRRVMGKEIKFLLHFVKESKQDESGMPNNRFLAERTGGTYSTLKVQPAELEDSGVYFCASSQPGQGKTDTQYFGPGTRLTVL.